This T cell receptor (beta chain) was sequenced for a study of Ad26.COV2.S vaccination and SARS-CoV-2 variants. Overall study: By the intramuscular route, Ad26.COV2.S was given once, or twice 56 days apart. General study points: After vaccination, substantial breadth of spike-specific CD8+ and CD4+ responses was reported. Participants given vaccine showed non-spike TCR breadth similar to that of placebo recipients.

V was shortened by 7 bases and J by 4 bases, with 14 bases between the two germline ends. The CDR3 runs to 13 residues. The germline V gene has CDR1 MNHEY and CDR2 SVGAGI. About this clone itself: What it binds is not known.

Libraries were prepared by immunoSEQ multiplex PCR; TCRdb keeps only in-frame clonotypes and omits some of them. The sample shows over 400,000 clones, about 90% of them seen only once. The sample's treatment: 19 received Ad26.COV2.S at low or high dose, single or two shots; roughly five received placebo; per-sample allocation not given. Material that was analyzed had been drawn on day 63 after the first vaccine or placebo injection. The chain couples TRBV6-5 to TRBJ2-7, with D unresolved. The source is a person between 18 and 65 years old who received the Ad26.COV2.S COVID-19 vaccine or a placebo. Sequencing was performed on peripheral blood, taken in a trial of Ad26.COV2.S vaccine versus placebo. The CDR3 loop reads CASTAAQRYEQYF. The CDR3 nucleotides are TGTGCCAGCACGGCGGCCCAGCGATACGAGCAGTACTTC.